The 22 T cell receptor beta chains below all came from one sample that was sequenced in a study of response to subunit inactivated influenza vaccine. TCRdb re-called the RT-PCR reads with MiXCR, one entry per CDR3 protein. This table has over 400,000 distinct CDR3 sequences, approximately 11% appearing once. Material: PBMCs from blood, obtained roughly 45 days after vaccination. All receptors come from a man in his fifties who received an inactivated influenza vaccine.

In this sample, this clonotype turned up a few times. The chain recombines TRBV6-2 or TRBV6-3 with TRBJ2-3, with D perhaps matching TRBD1 or TRBD2 (5 bases each). Germline CDR1 MNHEY, CDR2 SVGEGT. Deletions cut 0 bases from V and 2 bases from J, with 12 bases between. The CDR3 loop spans 16 amino acids. This CDR3 is CASSYSVGETTDTQYF. CDR3 DNA sequence: TGTGCCAGCAGTTACTCAGTGGGGGAGACCACAGATACGCAGTATTTT.

This clonotype was counted between two and nine times. A junction end diverges from the germline sequence, so it may reflect a read error. The rearrangement uses TRBV7-2 and TRBJ2-1, with 10 bases lining up with TRBD2. Germline V gene data show CDR1 as SGHTA and CDR2 as FQGNSA. The CDR3 is 15 amino acids. CDR3 sequence reads: CASSLAGAAYNEQFF. In DNA form, the CDR3 reads TGTGCCAGCAGCCTAGCGGGAGCCGCATACAATGAGCAGTTCTTC.

The table lists this clonotype with a few counts. V is TRBV7-2 and J is TRBJ2-7; TRBD1 matches 10 bases. CDR3 length equals 14 residues. Germline values: CDR1 SGHTA, CDR2 FQGNSA. J gave up 5 bases and V 7 bases, and 8 bases lay outside the gene matches. Written as DNA, the CDR3 is TGTGCCAGCAAATCCGGGACAGGGGTCGACGAGCAGTACTTC. Protein product: CASKSGTGVDEQYF.

V is TRBV19 and J is TRBJ2-4; D gene unclear. This CDR3 is 14 amino acids long. Germline assignment: CDR1 LNHDA and CDR2 SQIVND (reference sequence). V shed 8 bases and J shed 0 bases, with 11 bases lying between them. Here the CDR3 DNA reads TGTGCCAGTGTGGGTGGGCTAGCCAAAAACATTCAGTACTTC. This translates into CASVGGLAKNIQYF.

CDR3 loop: CSVGLNRAHPDRSETNTEAFF. In nucleotides, the CDR3 is TGCAGCGTTGGGTTAAACAGGGCCCACCCCGACCGCTCGGAAACGAACACTGAAGCTTTCTTT. V usage is TRBV29-1 and J usage is TRBJ1-1; TRBD1 is a possible D gene (6 bases). V was cut by 4 bases and J by 1 base, with 34 bases left in between. Germline V gene data show CDR1 as SQVTM and CDR2 as ANQGSEA. There are 21 residues in the CDR3.

V is TRBV20-1 and J is TRBJ1-1; D remains unclear. Germline V gene sequence: CDR1 DFQATT, CDR2 SNEGSKA (reference sequence). V was pared by 3 bases and J by 1 base, with 9 bases between. The CDR3 loop spans 13 amino acids. The CDR3 loop is CSASRMPNTEAFF. CDR3 DNA: TGCAGTGCTAGTAGGATGCCGAACACTGAAGCTTTCTTT.

This clonotype showed up just a few times. V usage is TRBV20-1 and J usage is TRBJ2-7; 8 nucleotides align to TRBD1. Germline CDR1 reads DFQATT; CDR2 reads SNEGSKA (reference sequence). The CDR3 loop spans 14 amino acids. V lost 3 bases to trimming and J lost 1 base; unmatched junction nucleotides: 5. The CDR3 here is CSASPGTGSYEQYF. CDR3 coding DNA: TGCAGTGCTAGTCCCGGGACAGGTTCCTACGAGCAGTACTTC.

This clonotype occurred many times. The genes are TRBV20-1 and TRBJ1-1, with a tentative D call TRBD1 (6 bases). The V gene lost 0 bases and the J gene lost 1 base, with 12 bases spanning the gap. Germline values: CDR1 DFQATT, CDR2 SNEGSKA (reference sequence). This CDR3 spans 15 amino acids. The CDR3 is CSAREPGAANTEAFF. CDR3 DNA: TGCAGTGCTAGAGAGCCGGGGGCGGCGAACACTGAAGCTTTCTTT.

This clonotype was counted many times. The chain recombines TRBV6-2 or TRBV6-3 with TRBJ1-5; D possibly corresponds to TRBD1 (5 bases). CDR3 length: 17 residues. With 3 bases removed from V and 2 bases from J, the gap between germline ends came to 17 bases. Germline V gene sequence: CDR1 MNHEY, CDR2 SVGEGT. In DNA form, the CDR3 reads TGTGCCAGCAGTTATCTCCTTGGGGAAGGGGGCAATCAGCCCCAGCATTTT. It encodes CASSYLLGEGGNQPQHF.

This clonotype was seen many times. The junction does not match germline at one end; this may be a read error. V is TRBV7-2 and J is TRBJ2-5; 7 nucleotides line up with TRBD1. The length of the CDR3 is 14 residues. Germline V gene lookup returns CDR1 SGHTA and CDR2 FQGNSA. This chain's CDR3 is CASRLGTVQETQYF. For the CDR3, the DNA is TGTGCCAGCAGATTAGGGACAGTGCAAGAGACCCAGTACTTC.

This clonotype was seen only a few times. This chain uses TRBV27 with TRBJ2-5; TRBD2 agrees at 7 bases. The length of the CDR3 is 13 residues. Germline values: CDR1 MNHEY, CDR2 SMNVEV (reference sequence). V lost 6 bases to trimming and J lost 4 bases; unmatched junction nucleotides: 5. The CDR3, as DNA: TGTGCCAGCAGCGCTAGCGGAATAGAGACCCAGTACTTC. Translating it yields CASSASGIETQYF.

The V gene is TRBV28, the J gene TRBJ2-3; the match to TRBD2 covers 8 bases. Germline-derived CDR1 and CDR2 are MDHEN and SYDVKM. CDR3 size: 14 residues. The ends lost 5 bases at V and 6 bases at J; junction bases unmatched: 7. CDR3 amino acids: CASSNAGGPDTQYF. CDR3 coding DNA: TGTGCCAGCAGTAATGCGGGAGGCCCGGATACGCAGTATTTT.

This clonotype was seen more than once but under ten times. The V gene is TRBV7-8, the J gene TRBJ2-3, with 7 bases fitting TRBD2. Per the germline V gene, CDR1 is SGHVS and CDR2 is FQNEAQ. V shed 8 bases, J shed 4 bases, and the junction held 12 bases outside the gene matches. CDR3 length: 15 residues. The CDR3 nucleotides read TGTGCCAGCTCCCTTTGGGGGGGGGGTCCAGATACGCAGTATTTT. The encoded protein is CASSLWGGGPDTQYF.

The V gene is TRBV12-3 or TRBV12-4, the J gene TRBJ2-7; 7 nucleotides align to TRBD2. The CDR3 totals 14 residues. V dropped 1 base and J dropped 6; count of bases not matched to a gene: 6. CDR3 residues: CASSLGAGVGEQYF. The DNA of the CDR3 is TGTGCCAGCAGTTTAGGTGCGGGGGTAGGCGAGCAGTACTTC.

There are a few counts of this clonotype. This chain uses TRBV7-6 with TRBJ2-1; unclear D gene. Germline lookup yields CDR1 SGHVS and CDR2 FNYEAQ. The CDR3 runs 15 residues. V lost 4 bases, J lost 3 bases, and 13 bases lay in between. The CDR3 sequence is CASSSNPSDYNEQFF. The CDR3 DNA follows: TGTGCCAGCAGCTCCAATCCCTCCGACTACAATGAGCAGTTCTTC.

This clonotype has ten or more counts. This sequence joins TRBV20-1 and TRBJ2-7, with D perhaps TRBD1 (5 bases). Germline V lookup: CDR1 DFQATT, CDR2 SNEGSKA (reference sequence). This CDR3 is built from 13 residues. The V and J ends lost 0 bases and 4 bases respectively, with 10 bases between them. Written as DNA, the CDR3 is TGCAGTGCTAGAGATAGGGGCGAATACGAGCAGTACTTC. Protein sequence: CSARDRGEYEQYF.

This clonotype was counted only a few times. The chain has TRBV4-3 and TRBJ2-2, with D tentatively TRBD1 (5 bases). Germline V gene sequence: CDR1 LGHNA, CDR2 YSLEER. Trimming took off 1 base at V and 1 base at J, with 16 bases between the two ends. CDR3 length: 18 amino acids. CDR3 amino acids: CASSQALTRDVNTGELFF. The CDR3 DNA reads TGCGCCAGCAGCCAAGCACTCACCAGGGATGTGAACACCGGGGAGCTGTTTTTT.

V gene TRBV11-2 combines with J gene TRBJ2-2; D is possibly TRBD1 (5 bases). CDR1 and CDR2 from the germline V gene are SGHAT and FQNNGV. The CDR3 extends over 15 amino acids. V dropped 5 bases and J dropped 1 base, with 11 bases sitting between them. In DNA form, the CDR3 reads TGTGCCAGCAGCCTCAGACAGCAGAACACCGGGGAGCTGTTTTTT. It yields the protein CASSLRQQNTGELFF. Variable domain in full (rest from reference TRBV11-2 and TRBJ2-2): EAGVAQSPRYKIIEKRQSVAFWCNPISGHATLYWYQQILGQGPKLLIQFQNNGVVDDSQLPKDRFSAERLKGVDSTLKIQPAKLEDSAVYLCASSLRQQNTGELFFGEGSRLTVL.

This clonotype was observed a handful of times. The chain combines TRBV2 with TRBJ2-2; TRBD1 agrees at 9 bases. With V trimmed by 8 bases and J by 6 bases, 4 bases remained unmatched. Germline-derived CDR1 and CDR2 are SNHLY and FYNNEI. CDR3 size: 13 residues. The CDR3 protein is CASGTGRSGELFF. The CDR3 nucleotides read TGTGCCAGCGGGACAGGGCGTTCCGGGGAGCTGTTTTTT.

The V and J genes are TRBV12-3 or TRBV12-4 and TRBJ2-1, with TRBD2 matching over 12 bases. With 3 bases clipped from V and 2 bases from J, the junction kept 2 bases outside the gene matches. This CDR3 comprises 16 residues. The CDR3 region has the DNA TGTGCCAGCAGTTTCGGACTAGCGGGGACCTACAATGAGCAGTTCTTC. The encoded protein is CASSFGLAGTYNEQFF.

There are many counts of this clonotype. The gene calls are TRBV12-3 or TRBV12-4 and TRBJ2-3; 12 positions agree with TRBD2. J lost 0 bases, V lost 6 bases, and 1 base had no gene match. The CDR3 runs to 15 residues. CDR3 loop: CASRTSGGSTDTQYF. The CDR3, as DNA: TGTGCCAGCAGGACTAGCGGGGGAAGCACAGATACGCAGTATTTT.

Only a few counts were recorded for this clonotype. The chain carries TRBV19 and TRBJ1-1, with TRBD1 as a possible D gene (6 bases). The germline CDR1 and CDR2 sequences are LNHDA and SQIVND (reference sequence). This CDR3 is built from 14 residues. Trimming removed 6 bases from V and 1 base from J, with 12 bases in between. CDR3 in DNA: TGTGCCAGTAGGCCAGGGGACCAGAACACTGAAGCTTTCTTT. Its protein is CASRPGDQNTEAFF.